Reported below is one TCR beta chain. What it binds is not known. This entry comes from a study of T cell responses to AZD1222 COVID-19 vaccine. Germline V gene lookup returns CDR1 LNHDA and CDR2 SQIVND (reference sequence). The junction had 8 bases not matched to a gene; V was cut back by 7 bases and J by 2 bases. The CDR3 covers 16 residues. Generated by immunoSEQ multiplex PCR, the TCRdb table keeps only in-frame clones and is missing some. The table lists 150,000 to 200,000 clones, more than 80% of them singletons. Overall study findings and caveats: Increased Spike-specific TCR breadth and depth were observed after two AZD1222 doses. Donors in the cohort were predominantly white British and more often female, and clonal diversity was possibly underestimated.

The source was peripheral blood, collected 28 days after the second dose of the MenACWY control vaccine. The clonotype comes from an adult who received the MenACWY meningococcal vaccine as a control. The genes are TRBV19 and TRBJ2-2; 9 bases agree with TRBD1. The CDR3 DNA reads TGTGCCAGTAAAGGAGGGGGACAGGGAAACACCGGGGAGCTGTTTTTT. This translates into CASKGGGQGNTGELFF.